The sequence of this T cell receptor beta chain was determined in a study of T cells in Graves' hyperthyroidism and ophthalmopathy. Extraction of PBMCs used more than 8.5 ml of fresh peripheral blood. The table lists this clonotype with a few counts. The CDR3 regions of TCR beta were amplified from RNA transcripts. With the HTBI primer set, the TCR CDR3 went through a first round of RT-PCR. TCRdb re-derived calls from the multiplex PCR reads in MiXCR, one entry per CDR3 protein. This sample has a few hundred thousand distinct CDR3 sequences, with about a sixth found just once. The sample comprised blood. The clonotype comes from a woman aged 55 to 70 with Graves' ophthalmopathy.

The DNA for the CDR3 is TGTGCCAGCAGCGTGGACAGAAGCTCTGGAAACACCATATATTTT. The encoded protein is CASSVDRSSGNTIYF. The V gene is TRBV11-2, the J gene TRBJ1-3; D is possibly TRBD1 (6 bases). The CDR3 is made up of 15 amino acids. Deletions cut 5 bases from V and 0 bases from J, with 11 bases between. Germline assignment: CDR1 SGHAT and CDR2 FQNNGV.